This T cell receptor (beta chain) was identified during a study of control samples from healthy donors and cancer patients (dated by TCRdb to the early 2020s). The library was built by means of the immunoSEQ multiplex PCR assay. This is the immuneACCESS table as TCRdb keeps it, with only in-frame sequences that have V and J called. A part of the clones is gone; compared with another copy, unresolved V genes explain less than half, and the rest is unexplained. The sample table shows about 150,000 clones, and 94% are seen once. 1.1% to 1.5% of the sample belongs to the ten largest clones. Note on this clone: It has no known antigen specificity. No base qualities exist here, and no much larger clone lies one base off it.

Sequencing was done on a sample of blood. This TCR came from a young woman in good health.

The CDR3 is CASSLLTGWYEQYF. The nucleotide sequence is given as TGCGCCAGCAGCTTGCTGACAGGGTGGTACGAGCAGTACTTC. This chain joins TRBV5-1 to TRBJ2-7; 7 bases in between match TRBD1. From the cysteine up to the phenylalanine, the CDR3 has a length of 14 residues. Kept here is only the CDR3 DNA, which spans 42 bases and is read in frame from base 1. V is cut back by 1 base and J by 4 bases, with 5 bases in the junction unmatched. The germline V gene gives CDR1 as SGHRS and CDR2 as YFSETQ.